The 18 T cell receptor beta chains reported below all come from one sample, sequenced in a study of OX40 agonist ivuxolimab in advanced cancers. Measured with immunoSEQ multiplex PCR; TCRdb has only the in-frame clones, and not every one. The sample records 40,000 to 60,000 clones, 70% to 90% being singletons. The specimen comprised CD4+ or CD8+ T cells sorted from blood, sampled in a trial of the OX40 agonist ivuxolimab. The receptors derive from an adult with an advanced solid tumor such as melanoma, head and neck, liver or kidney cancer.

CDR3 in amino acids: CASSQDSLAGKKTQFF. The CDR3 DNA sequence: TGCGCCAGCAGCCAAGATAGTCTAGCGGGCAAAAAGACGCAGTTCTTC. The gene calls are TRBV4-3 and TRBJ2-1, with 8 bases aligning to TRBD2. Germline CDR1 LGHNA, CDR2 YSLEER. After removal of 0 bases from V and 12 bases from J, the junction contained 13 bases not matched to a gene. CDR3 size: 16 residues.

This chain connects TRBV9 to TRBJ2-2; either TRBD1 or TRBD2 may fit D (5 bases each). Trimming pared 3 bases from V and 0 bases from J, leaving 6 bases between. The CDR3 sequence is 14 residues long. Germline values: CDR1 SGDLS, CDR2 YYNGEE. CDR3 DNA sequence: TGTGCCAGCAGCGCGGGACCGAACACCGGGGAGCTGTTTTTT. Its protein product is CASSAGPNTGELFF.

This clone showed up just once. J is TRBJ2-7 and V is TRBV28; D possibly corresponds to TRBD1 (6 bases). Trimming took 5 bases from V and 2 from J, leaving 13 bases between them. The CDR3 has 14 amino acids. CDR1 is MDHEN, CDR2 SYDVKM, per germline. Here the CDR3 DNA reads TGTGCCAGCAGTCCATCGACAGGCCCCTACGAGCAGTACTTC. Amino acids: CASSPSTGPYEQYF.

This chain joins TRBV4-3 and TRBJ2-1, with D perhaps matching TRBD1 (6 bases). Trimming left V 4 bases short and J 8 bases short, with 15 bases between. The CDR3 totals 14 residues. Looked up from germline, CDR1 is LGHNA and CDR2 is YSLEER. CDR3 coding DNA: TGCGCCAGCAGCCTGGGGTCTCAGGGGTATGAGCAGTTCTTC. The encoded protein is CASSLGSQGYEQFF.

The chain couples TRBV2 to TRBJ1-1; 8 bases map to TRBD1. Germline values: CDR1 SNHLY, CDR2 FYNNEI. With V trimmed by 4 bases and J by 5 bases, 6 bases remained unmatched. The CDR3 covers 14 residues. CDR3: CASSAGQGETEAFF. DNA of the CDR3: TGTGCCAGCAGTGCAGGACAGGGCGAGACTGAAGCTTTCTTT.

The V gene is TRBV7-9, the J gene TRBJ2-1; D may correspond to TRBD1 or TRBD2 (7 bases each). V lost 5 bases, J lost 5 bases, and 22 bases lay in between. This CDR3 has 17 amino acids. Germline V CDR1 and CDR2: SEHNR, FQNEAQ (reference sequence). CDR3 in DNA: TGTGCCAGCAGCGAACTACTCGGGGGGACAGCCAACAATGAGCAGTTCTTC. Encoded protein: CASSELLGGTANNEQFF.

The chain employs TRBV27 and TRBJ2-3, with 14 bases that match TRBD2. The V and J ends lost 8 bases and 2 bases, in that order; junction bases with no gene match: 6. The CDR3 has 16 amino acids. The germline V gene encodes CDR1 MNHEY and CDR2 SMNVEV (reference sequence). This CDR3 reads CASAATSGGATDTQYF. The CDR3 DNA is TGTGCCAGCGCCGCGACTAGCGGGGGGGCCACAGATACGCAGTATTTT.

V is TRBV7-6 and J is TRBJ2-1; no clear D gene. The CDR3 is 13 amino acids. V lost 4 bases and J 8 bases, leaving 12 bases between the germline ends. Germline V gene data show CDR1 as SGHVS and CDR2 as FNYEAQ. The CDR3 bases are TGTGCCAGCAGCTCCTACGTGGGGTATGAGCAGTTCTTC. This translates into CASSSYVGYEQFF.

The chain is built from TRBV28 and TRBJ1-4, with 8 bases matching TRBD1. The CDR3 is 16 amino acids. Germline V gene lookup returns CDR1 MDHEN and CDR2 SYDVKM. V shed 1 base and J 4 bases; nucleotides not matched to a gene: 5. The CDR3 sequence is CASSLYSGGFNEKLFF. The CDR3 nucleotides read TGTGCCAGCAGTTTATACTCAGGGGGCTTTAATGAAAAACTGTTTTTT. Filled out from reference TRBV28 and TRBJ1-4, the complete variable domain reads DVKVTQSSRYLVKRTGEKVFLECVQDMDHENMFWYRQDPGLGLRLIYFSYDVKMKEKGDIPEGYSVSREKKERFSLILESASTNQTSMYLCASSLYSGGFNEKLFFGSGTQLSVL.

Turning to this clone: Different DNA sequences within this sample yield the same CDR3. V and J are TRBV10-3 and TRBJ2-7; D is uncertain. Per germline, CDR1 ENHRY and CDR2 SYGVKD. The CDR3 runs 12 residues. The ends were cut back, 2 bases at V and 3 bases at J, with 5 bases in the middle. This CDR3 is CAISEGNYEQYF. The CDR3, as DNA: TGTGCCATCAGTGAGGGCAACTACGAGCAGTACTTC.

The chain uses TRBV9 and TRBJ2-3; D unresolved. CDR3 length: 13 amino acids. Trimming cost V 3 bases and J 2 bases, with 7 bases left between them. CDR1 is SGDLS and CDR2 is YYNGEE in the germline V gene. CDR3 nucleotides: TGTGCCAGCAGCGCTTTCTCCACAGATACGCAGTATTTT. Amino acid sequence: CASSAFSTDTQYF.

The rearrangement links TRBV6-6 to TRBJ2-1, with no clear D. This CDR3 is 10 amino acids long. The V gene's germline CDR1 is MNHNY and CDR2 SVGAGI (reference sequence). The V gene lost 10 bases and the J gene lost 7 bases, with 8 bases spanning the gap. This chain's CDR3 is CATSRNEQFF. The CDR3 coding sequence is TGTGCCACCAGCCGTAATGAGCAGTTCTTC.

V usage is TRBV6-5 and J usage is TRBJ1-1, with a weak D call TRBD1 (5 bases). Trimming removed 0 bases at V and 5 bases at J, with 7 bases between. CDR1 is MNHEY and CDR2 is SVGAGI in the germline V gene. The CDR3 runs 13 residues. The CDR3 protein is CASSYSDSTEAFF. The CDR3 DNA is TGTGCCAGCAGTTACTCAGACAGTACTGAAGCTTTCTTT.

The chain uses TRBV28 and TRBJ1-2, with 10 bases matching TRBD1. The ends lost 6 bases at V and 8 bases at J; junction bases unmatched: 6. Germline CDR1 reads MDHEN; CDR2 reads SYDVKM. There are 13 residues in the CDR3. DNA of the CDR3: TGTGCCAGCAGCCTCGGACAGGGGGAGGGCTACACCTTC. Its translation: CASSLGQGEGYTF.

This chain connects TRBV28 to TRBJ1-2, with D perhaps matching TRBD1 (6 bases). The V gene's germline CDR1 is MDHEN and CDR2 SYDVKM. This CDR3 comprises 13 residues. V was shortened by 8 bases and J by 3 bases, with 13 bases between the two germline ends. CDR3 sequence reads: CASEPSGDYGYTF. CDR3 coding DNA: TGTGCCAGCGAACCTTCAGGGGACTATGGCTACACCTTC.

The chain is built from TRBV6-5 and TRBJ2-5, with TRBD2 as a possible D gene (5 bases). The J call may be mistaken, given a closer DNA end match to TRBJ2-7. Germline lookup yields CDR1 MNHEY and CDR2 SVGAGI. The CDR3 sequence is 14 residues long. The CDR3 spells CASSSDYSRNEQYF. The DNA of the CDR3 is TGTGCCAGCAGTTCCGACTATTCCAGGAACGAGCAGTACTTC.

This clone appeared a single time. This rearrangement joins TRBV9 to TRBJ2-7; D is possibly TRBD1 or TRBD2 (5 bases each). V lost 1 base, J lost 2 bases, and 13 bases lay in between. The germline gives CDR1 SGDLS, CDR2 YYNGEE. The CDR3 has 15 amino acids. CDR3 DNA sequence: TGTGCCAGCAGCGTAAGTGGGACGCCAGCCTACGAGCAGTACTTC. Protein product: CASSVSGTPAYEQYF.

This clone has only a few counts. This sequence joins TRBV11-2 and TRBJ2-3, with 13 nucleotides matching TRBD2. The V gene end was trimmed by 5 bases and the J gene end by 2 bases; junction bases not matched to a gene: 10. The CDR3 length is 18 residues. Germline CDR1 is SGHAT and CDR2 is FQNNGV. In nucleotides, the CDR3 is TGTGCCAGCAGCCCGGGACTAGCGGGACCTTCCTTCACAGATACGCAGTATTTT. It yields the protein CASSPGLAGPSFTDTQYF.